The 23 T cell receptor beta chains listed next were all sequenced from one sample in a study of identical twins. TCRdb called the 5' RACE reads again in MiXCR, with one record for every CDR3 protein. The sample holds about 390,000 distinct CDR3 sequences, about 9% seen once. The sequenced material came from naive T cells sorted from blood. These receptors were taken from a woman between 45 and 60 years old in good health.

At least ten counts were recorded for this clonotype. This chain links TRBV12-3 or TRBV12-4 with TRBJ2-1; TRBD2 matches at 7 bases. Trimming removed 3 bases from V and 5 bases from J; junction bases left unmatched: 7. This CDR3 is built from 15 residues. The CDR3 is CASSLGGGRNNEQFF. The CDR3 region has the DNA TGTGCCAGCAGTTTGGGGGGAGGGCGGAACAATGAGCAGTTCTTC.

This clonotype came up many times. J is TRBJ2-1 and V is TRBV20-1; 9 nucleotides align to TRBD2. Losses at the gene ends were 6 bases for V and 6 bases for J; bases not matched to a gene: 9. Germline CDR1 reads DFQATT; CDR2 reads SNEGSKA (reference sequence). CDR3 length: 14 residues. CDR3: CSAIPGGRVNEQFF. CDR3 DNA sequence: TGCAGTGCCATCCCGGGCGGGAGGGTCAATGAGCAGTTCTTC.

There are a few counts of this clonotype. The CDR3 DNA follows: TGCGCCAGCAGCCAAGAACTCGACGCTCGGGAGTTCTTC. It translates to CASSQELDAREFF. The gene calls are TRBV4-1 and TRBJ2-1; D gene unclear. The CDR3 is 13 amino acids. Germline CDR1 MGHRA, CDR2 YSYEKL. Trimming took 0 bases from V and 14 from J, leaving 14 bases between them.

This chain connects TRBV2 to TRBJ2-5; D unresolved. Trimming pared 7 bases from V and 5 bases from J, leaving 8 bases between. The CDR3 has 11 residues. In germline, CDR1 is SNHLY, CDR2 FYNNEI. In DNA form, the CDR3 reads TGTGCCAGCAAAGAGATGGAGACCCAGTACTTC. This translates into CASKEMETQYF.

The chain couples TRBV2 to TRBJ2-7; 8 bases agree with TRBD2. V trimming: 6 bases; J trimming: 4 bases; junction bases outside the gene matches: 8. Germline loops: CDR1 SNHLY, CDR2 FYNNEI. The CDR3 extends over 14 amino acids. The CDR3 here is CASRHSGATYEQYF. Written as DNA, the CDR3 is TGTGCCAGCAGGCATAGCGGGGCGACGTACGAGCAGTACTTC.

This clonotype was counted a few times. The chain combines TRBV27 with TRBJ2-7; the D gene is possibly TRBD1 (6 bases). Germline values: CDR1 MNHEY, CDR2 SMNVEV (reference sequence). Trimming left V 1 base short and J 6 bases short, with 16 bases between. The CDR3 is 15 amino acids. The DNA for the CDR3 is TGTGCCAGCAGTTTATACGCGGACAGTGGCTTCGAGCAGTACGTC. This translates into CASSLYADSGFEQYV.

This clonotype showed up just a few times. V and J are TRBV28 and TRBJ2-7; D is unclear. CDR3 length: 14 residues. V lost 5 bases and J lost 3, with 14 bases in between. Germline CDR1 is MDHEN and CDR2 is SYDVKM. In DNA, the CDR3 is TGTGCCAGCAGTGCACACGGACGGAGCTACGAGCAGTACGTC. Protein sequence: CASSAHGRSYEQYV.

This clonotype has at least ten counts. This sequence joins TRBV12-3 or TRBV12-4 and TRBJ1-1, with D possibly matching TRBD1 (6 bases). The CDR3 is made up of 16 amino acids. V was trimmed by 0 bases and J by 6 bases, leaving 17 bases between them. CDR3 amino acids: CASSLALIDGGPEAFF. CDR3 sequence (DNA): TGTGCCAGCAGTTTAGCACTAATCGACGGGGGCCCTGAAGCTTTCTTT.

This clonotype occurred many times. The chain links TRBV12-3 or TRBV12-4 to TRBJ1-5; weak D call: TRBD1 (5 bases). The CDR3 extends over 15 amino acids. The V end was cut by 6 bases, the J end by 1 base, with 13 bases between. This chain's CDR3 is CASRGRDASNQPQHF. DNA of the CDR3: TGTGCCAGCAGGGGGCGGGACGCGAGCAATCAGCCCCAGCATTTT.

CDR3 nucleotides: TGTGCCACCGGGGGGTCTGGGGCCAACGTCCTGACTTTC. Translated, it gives CATGGSGANVLTF. V usage is TRBV24-1 and J usage is TRBJ2-6; D is perhaps TRBD2 (6 bases). The V end was cut by 9 bases, the J end by 1 base, with 6 bases between. The CDR3 totals 13 residues. Germline V gene data show CDR1 as KGHDR and CDR2 as SFDVKD.

CDR3 protein: CASSQEQTSGYEQYV. The CDR3 DNA sequence: TGCGCCAGCAGCCAAGAGCAAACTAGCGGCTACGAGCAGTACGTC. This rearrangement joins TRBV4-1 to TRBJ2-7, with 8 bases lining up with TRBD2. J was trimmed by 3 bases and V by 0 bases; bases with no gene match: 4. This CDR3 contains 15 residues. CDR1 MGHRA and CDR2 YSYEKL come from the germline V gene.

This clonotype has more than one count but fewer than ten. This sequence joins TRBV2 and TRBJ2-3; 7 bases are a match to TRBD2. Germline CDR1 SNHLY, CDR2 FYNNEI. The V gene end was trimmed by 8 bases and the J gene end by 4 bases; junction bases not matched to a gene: 6. The CDR3 has 13 amino acids. CDR3 nucleotides: TGTGCCAGCCCGAGGGAGGGGTCAGATACGCAGTATTTT. Encoded protein: CASPREGSDTQYF.

This clonotype was observed at least ten times. The chain carries TRBV5-6 and TRBJ2-7, with 8 bases that match TRBD1. V lost 0 bases and J lost 2; bases outside the gene matches: 4. The CDR3 contains 15 residues. From germline, CDR1 is SGHDT and CDR2 YYEEEE. The CDR3 here is CASSLGGTGAYEQYV. DNA for the CDR3: TGTGCCAGCAGCTTGGGTGGGACAGGAGCCTACGAGCAGTACGTC.

This clonotype has a handful of counts. The chain links TRBV5-1 to TRBJ1-1; D gene unclear. CDR3 length: 14 amino acids. V gave up 0 bases and J gave up 3 bases, with 9 bases separating them. Germline loops: CDR1 SGHRS, CDR2 YFSETQ. The CDR3, as DNA: TGCGCCAGCAGCTTGGCAGGCAGCTACACTGAAGCTTTCTTT. Protein product: CASSLAGSYTEAFF.

Of note for this clonotype: A much bigger clone sits one base away, suggesting this may be a read error. The gene calls are TRBV12-3 or TRBV12-4 and TRBJ1-2; D possibly corresponds to TRBD1 (5 bases). This CDR3 region has 15 residues. CDR3 loop: CASTATASGHYGYPF. CDR3 coding DNA: TGTGCCAGCACCGCGACAGCCAGCGGGCACTATGGCTACCCCTTC.

The CDR3 nucleotides read TGTGCCAGCAGCCAAGAAATCGGGGTATTAGAGACCCAGTACTTC. Translating it yields CASSQEIGVLETQYF. The rearrangement uses TRBV3-1 and TRBJ2-5; possible D gene TRBD2, 5 bases. This CDR3 has 15 amino acids. The germline V and J ends were trimmed by 0 bases and 4 bases, with 12 bases remaining between them. Germline V gene lookup returns CDR1 LGHDT and CDR2 YNNKEL (reference sequence).

The rearrangement uses TRBV2 and TRBJ2-7, with 7 bases identical to TRBD2. The CDR3 spans 16 residues. Per germline, CDR1 SNHLY and CDR2 FYNNEI. After removal of 2 bases from V and 2 bases from J, the junction contained 9 bases not matched to a gene. The CDR3 nucleotides read TGTGCCAGCAGTGAATTTTTTGCGGGGGACCCCTACGAGCAGTACGTC. The encoded protein is CASSEFFAGDPYEQYV.

This clonotype was seen only a few times. CDR3 coding DNA: TGTGCCAGTAGGGGCACAGGGTTGCACTATGGCTACACCTTC. Translated: CASRGTGLHYGYTF. The V and J genes are TRBV19 and TRBJ1-2, with D tentatively TRBD1 (6 bases). Looked up from germline, CDR1 is LNHDA and CDR2 is SQIVND (reference sequence). The CDR3 loop spans 14 amino acids. Trimming pared 6 bases from V and 3 bases from J, leaving 14 bases between.

This clonotype occurred a few times. The CDR3 sequence: CATSDPSRDQVRTQYF. The CDR3 coding sequence is TGTGCCACCAGTGATCCTAGCCGGGACCAAGTACGGACCCAGTACTTC. This chain joins TRBV24-1 and TRBJ2-5, with D tentatively TRBD1 or TRBD2 (5 bases each). Germline V gene sequence: CDR1 KGHDR, CDR2 SFDVKD. The germline V and J ends were trimmed by 3 bases and 7 bases, with 20 bases remaining between them. CDR3 length: 16 residues.

This clonotype was seen a handful of times. The rearrangement links TRBV20-1 to TRBJ2-5, with 16 positions matching TRBD2. V was pared by 2 bases and J by 6 bases, with 6 bases of the junction left unmatched. CDR3 length: 16 amino acids. Germline CDR1 is DFQATT and CDR2 is SNEGSKA (reference sequence). CDR3 nucleotides: TGCAGTGCTAGATCCCAGGGACTAGCGGGAGGGAAGACCCAGTACTTC. It codes for CSARSQGLAGGKTQYF.

This clonotype was counted at least ten times. The junction departs from the called germline gene at one end, perhaps through a read error. The chain recombines TRBV5-1 with TRBJ1-1; D possibly corresponds to TRBD1 (6 bases). Germline loops: CDR1 SGHRS, CDR2 YFSETQ. CDR3 size: 14 residues. DNA for the CDR3: TGTGCCAGCAGCTTAGGGGGACTGAACACTGAAGCTTTCTTT. It codes for CASSLGGLNTEAFF.

The V and J genes are TRBV11-2 and TRBJ2-3, with 9 bases lining up with TRBD2. CDR1 and CDR2 (germline): SGHAT, FQNNGV. The CDR3 is 15 amino acids. Germline trimming cut 10 bases from V and 5 bases from J; bases unmatched to any gene: 13. CDR3 coding DNA: TGTGCCACCCTAGCGGGATTGGGGGGTGAAGATACGCAGTATTTT. Protein product: CATLAGLGGEDTQYF.

This rearrangement joins TRBV11-2 to TRBJ2-1; 10 nucleotides line up with TRBD2. This CDR3 spans 16 amino acids. Unmatched junction bases numbered 8, after V lost 4 bases and J lost 5 bases. Germline CDR1 SGHAT, CDR2 FQNNGV. The CDR3 coding sequence is TGTGCCAGCAGCTCCCAGACTAGCGGGCCAAACAATGAGCAGTTCTTC. Amino acids: CASSSQTSGPNNEQFF. The variable domain in full, with the rest retrieved from reference TRBV11-2 and TRBJ2-1, is EAGVAQSPRYKIIEKRQSVAFWCNPISGHATLYWYQQILGQGPKLLIQFQNNGVVDDSQLPKDRFSAERLKGVDSTLKIQPAKLEDSAVYLCASSSQTSGPNNEQFFGPGTRLTVL.